These 17 T cell receptor beta chains came from one sample sequenced in a study of blood T cells in healthy people across ages. Next came a second PCR, run for about 6 to 12 cycles, which used a sample-barcoded 5' primer along with a J-beta primer mix. TCRdb redid the calling of the 5' RACE reads with MiXCR, one entry per CDR3 protein. The data hold more than 600,000 distinct CDR3 sequences, with around 25% observed a single time. These data are also associated with another study on T cells of mothers and their children.

Sequenced material: blood. These receptors came from a boy aged 5-17 years in good health.

This clonotype was detected only a few times. The genes are TRBV14 and TRBJ2-1; D gene uncertain. The CDR3 has 13 amino acids. V shed 2 bases and J shed 7 bases, with 9 bases lying between them. Germline-derived CDR1 and CDR2 are SGHDN and FVKESK. The chain's CDR3 is CASSQPATNEQFF. DNA of the CDR3: TGTGCCAGCAGCCAACCAGCGACGAATGAGCAGTTCTTC. The full variable domain, in which reference TRBV14 and TRBJ2-1 provide the parts outside the CDR3, is EAGVTQFPSHSVIEKGQTVTLRCDPISGHDNLYWYRRVMGKEIKFLLHFVKESKQDESGMPNNRFLAERTGGTYSTLKVQPAELEDSGVYFCASSQPATNEQFFGPGTRLTVL.

This clonotype was counted a few times. The chain uses TRBV18 and TRBJ1-1; D uncertain. This CDR3 has 14 amino acids. Per germline, CDR1 KGHSH and CDR2 LQKENI. V lost 6 bases to trimming and J lost 2 bases, with 13 bases between them. CDR3 bases: TGTGCCAGCTCCATAACCCCTTCCAACACTGAAGCTTTCTTT. As protein: CASSITPSNTEAFF. Supplemented by reference TRBV18 and TRBJ1-1, the full variable domain reads NAGVMQNPRHLVRRRGQEARLRCSPMKGHSHVYWYRQLPEEGLKFMVYLQKENIIDESGMPKERFSAEFPKEGPSILRIQQVVRGDSAAYFCASSITPSNTEAFFGQGTRLTVV.

This clonotype turned up a few times. The chain recombines TRBV4-1 with TRBJ2-5; 9 bases are shared with TRBD2. Germline trimming cut 1 base from V and 5 bases from J; bases unmatched to any gene: 5. The germline V gene has CDR1 MGHRA and CDR2 YSYEKL. The CDR3 sequence is 15 residues long. The CDR3 region is CASSQGLAEGETQYF. For the CDR3, the DNA is TGCGCCAGCAGCCAAGGACTAGCGGAGGGGGAGACCCAGTACTTC.

This chain connects TRBV6-1 to TRBJ2-1; the match to TRBD1 covers 8 bases. The J call may not be correct, given that the DNA end is closer to TRBJ2-7. Looked up from germline, CDR1 is MNHNS and CDR2 is SASEGT. CDR3 length equals 13 residues. The CDR3 sequence is CASSVQGVREQYF. The CDR3 DNA reads TGTGCCAGCAGTGTACAGGGGGTGAGGGAGCAGTACTTC.

Only a few counts were recorded for this clonotype. One junction end disagrees with the germline gene, perhaps due to a read error. This chain uses TRBV7-8 with TRBJ2-5; D may be TRBD1 (6 bases). CDR3 length: 12 amino acids. Per the germline V gene, CDR1 is SGHVS and CDR2 is FQNEAQ. CDR3 coding DNA: TGTGCCAGCAGTTATACAGGGAATACGTGGTTCTTC. Translation gives CASSYTGNTWFF. The variable domain in full, with the rest retrieved from reference TRBV7-8 and TRBJ2-5, is GAGVSQSPRYKVAKRGQDVALRCDPISGHVSLFWYQQALGQGPEFLTYFQNEAQLDKSGLPSDRFFAERPEGSVSTLKIQRTQQEDSAVYLCASSYTGNTWFFGPGTRLLVL.

This clonotype showed up just a few times. V and J are TRBV28 and TRBJ2-5; TRBD1 is a possible D gene (6 bases). The DNA matches TRBJ2-7 better at its end, which makes the J call doubtful. CDR1 MDHEN and CDR2 SYDVKM come from the germline V gene. The CDR3 is 13 residues long. The CDR3 nucleotides read TGTGCCAGCAGTGTACAGGGAACCTACGAGCAGTACTTC. Amino acid sequence: CASSVQGTYEQYF.

This clonotype has just a few counts. The chain is built from TRBV7-9 and TRBJ2-3; 11 bases match TRBD2. The germline CDR1 and CDR2 sequences are SEHNR and FQNEAQ (reference sequence). The CDR3 totals 18 residues. The J segment lost 1 base and the V segment lost 5 bases, leaving 11 bases of the junction unmatched. The CDR3 region has the DNA TGTGCCAGCAGCAGGCCGGGACTAGCGGAAGAGGGCACAGATACGCAGTATTTT. This codes for CASSRPGLAEEGTDTQYF.

V usage is TRBV20-1 and J usage is TRBJ1-4; no definite D call. Between the trimmed V and J ends, which lost 7 bases and 0 bases, there was a span of 6 bases. CDR3 length equals 12 residues. CDR1 DFQATT and CDR2 SNEGSKA come from the germline V gene (reference sequence). As DNA, the CDR3 is TGCAGTGTGGCAGCAACTAATGAAAAACTGTTTTTT. This codes for CSVAATNEKLFF.

This clonotype was picked up one time. The gene calls are TRBV24-1 and TRBJ2-5; a possible D gene is TRBD1 (6 bases). The DNA end is a closer match to TRBJ2-7, so the J assignment may be wrong. CDR3 size: 15 residues. Germline V lookup: CDR1 KGHDR, CDR2 SFDVKD. The CDR3 sequence: CATSDSRQASYEQYF. DNA for the CDR3: TGTGCCACCAGTGACTCCAGACAGGCCTCCTACGAGCAGTACTTC.

This clonotype has only a few counts. The rearrangement links TRBV12-3 or TRBV12-4 to TRBJ1-2; D gene uncertain. V was shortened by 1 base and J by 3 bases, with 6 bases between the two germline ends. The CDR3 covers 13 residues. Here the CDR3 reads CASSLDSYYGYTF. The CDR3 DNA is TGTGCCAGCAGTTTAGACAGTTACTATGGCTACACCTTC.

On this clonotype itself: The junction departs from germline at one end; a sequencing error may be responsible. The chain carries TRBV12-3 or TRBV12-4 and TRBJ2-4, with a tentative D call TRBD1 (6 bases). The CDR3 is 16 amino acids. As DNA, the CDR3 is TGTGCCAGCCTGGCCAGGGGACCCCTAGCCAAGAACATTCAGTACTTC. It codes for CASLARGPLAKNIQYF.

This clonotype was found a few times. The rearrangement links TRBV9 to TRBJ1-6; 10 positions match TRBD1. Per germline, CDR1 SGDLS and CDR2 YYNGEE. The V and J ends lost 3 bases and 9 bases, in that order; junction bases with no gene match: 9. The CDR3 loop spans 16 amino acids. CDR3 DNA: TGTGCCAGCAGCGACACCGGGACAGGGGTTAGTTCACCCCTCCACTTT. As protein: CASSDTGTGVSSPLHF.

A remark on this clonotype: The germline gene is not matched at one end of the junction; a read error may be the cause. The V and J genes are TRBV6-5 and TRBJ2-3; TRBD2 is a possible D gene (6 bases). This CDR3 comprises 13 residues. From germline, CDR1 is MNHEY and CDR2 SVGAGI. CDR3: CAGSFSLGGTQYF. CDR3 DNA sequence: TGTGCCGGCAGTTTTTCTCTGGGAGGTACGCAGTATTTT.

This rearrangement joins TRBV25-1 to TRBJ1-2; unclear D gene. Germline V gene data show CDR1 as MGHDK and CDR2 as SYGVNS. The CDR3 is made up of 12 amino acids. V gave up 9 bases and J gave up 8 bases, with 16 bases separating them. CDR3 loop: CARVSRSRGYTF. CDR3 nucleotide sequence: TGTGCCAGGGTTTCCCGATCACGAGGCTACACCTTC.

This clonotype was observed a few times. The chain joins TRBV11-1 to TRBJ2-1; 8 nucleotides align to TRBD2. CDR3 size: 15 residues. The ends lost 4 bases at V and 2 bases at J; junction bases unmatched: 4. In germline, CDR1 is SGHAT, CDR2 FQDESV (reference sequence). The CDR3 nucleotides read TGTGCCAGCAGCTCCGGGGGGGGCCCCTACAATGAGCAGTTCTTC. It codes for CASSSGGGPYNEQFF.

V and J are TRBV14 and TRBJ1-1, with D perhaps matching TRBD1 (5 bases). V lost 4 bases, J lost 5 bases, and 20 bases lay in between. The V gene's germline CDR1 is SGHDN and CDR2 FVKESK. The CDR3 has 16 residues. CDR3 bases: TGTGCCAGCAGCCGGGACCCTACTAAAGGTGGAACTGAAGCTTTCTTT. Translation: CASSRDPTKGGTEAFF.

The rearrangement links TRBV6-1 to TRBJ2-7; 7 positions agree with TRBD1. The ends lost 3 bases at V and 5 bases at J; junction bases unmatched: 7. Germline V CDR1 and CDR2: MNHNS, SASEGT. The CDR3 spans 14 residues. The CDR3 bases are TGTGCCAGCAGTGAGGGCCAGGGGGTCGACGAGCAGTACTTC. Translation gives CASSEGQGVDEQYF.